The following is a T cell receptor beta chain sequence with its context. The data belong to a study of blood T cell repertoires in COVID-19. In the study's own analysis: Amplifying reference gene primers gave estimates of nucleated cell counts. Repertoires were generated with immunoSEQ multiplex PCR, while TCRdb's copy carries only in-frame clones and drops some. The V and J calls and clone size come from that table; D and trimming were worked out from the DNA. This table has 250,000 to 300,000 clones, about 86% appearing once. CDR1 and CDR2 from the germline V gene are SGHTA and FQGNSA. The trim removed 5 bases at V and 5 bases at J, leaving 8 bases unmatched. The CDR3 consists of 14 residues.

This sequence originates from a man aged 25 to 45 with acute COVID-19. The chain uses TRBV7-2 and TRBJ1-2; 7 positions match TRBD1. The source material was PBMCs or T cells enriched from blood (not recorded which). CDR3 region: CASSPAGGMYGYTF. CDR3 coding DNA: TGTGCCAGCAGCCCTGCAGGGGGTATGTATGGCTACACCTTC.